A selection of T cell receptor beta chains follows, all from one sample in a study of control samples from healthy donors and cancer patients. TCRdb's table, derived via immunoSEQ multiplex PCR, lists solely in-frame clones and lacks some. In the table there are 120,000 to 150,000 clones, more than 85% of which are singletons. The specimen sequenced was blood. These receptors came from a man aged 30 to 39 in good health. Both conserved end residues are part of each CDR3. A D gene is named only where the DNA matches it firmly. The size entry is marked missing in some rows and otherwise reads once, few, many or a size class.

j_gene: TRBJ1-3; v_gene: TRBV3-1/TRBV3-2; d_gene: .; abundance: .; CDR3nt: TGTGCCAGCAGCCGGCAAGGGATTTCTGGAAACACCATATATTTT; CDR3aa: CASSRQGISGNTIYF
j_gene: TRBJ1-3; v_gene: TRBV6-5; d_gene: .; abundance: .; CDR3nt: TGTGCCAGCAGTCTTGGGATGCTCTCTGGAAACACCATATATTTT; CDR3aa: CASSLGMLSGNTIYF
j_gene: TRBJ2-1; v_gene: TRBV5-1; d_gene: .; abundance: .; CDR3nt: TGCGCCAGCAGCTTGGGCAGGGGTCCCTTGAATGAGCAGTTCTTC; CDR3aa: CASSLGRGPLNEQFF
j_gene: TRBJ2-7; v_gene: TRBV4-1; d_gene: TRBD1; abundance: .; CDR3nt: TGCGCCAGCAGCCTAGGGGACAGCCACGCCTACGAGCAGTACTTC; CDR3aa: CASSLGDSHAYEQYF
j_gene: TRBJ1-3; v_gene: TRBV2; d_gene: .; abundance: .; CDR3nt: TGTGCCAGCAGTGAAGCGGCAGGGGAAGGAAACACCATATATTTT; CDR3aa: CASSEAAGEGNTIYF
j_gene: TRBJ2-1; v_gene: TRBV6-5; d_gene: TRBD1; abundance: .; CDR3nt: TGTGCCAGCAGCCATACAGGGGGCAATGAGCAGTTCTTC; CDR3aa: CASSHTGGNEQFF
j_gene: TRBJ1-2; v_gene: TRBV27; d_gene: TRBD1; abundance: .; CDR3nt: TGTGCCAGCAGTTTCTCGGGACAGGGAGCGGATGGCTACACCTTC; CDR3aa: CASSFSGQGADGYTF
j_gene: TRBJ1-1; v_gene: TRBV28; d_gene: .; abundance: .; CDR3nt: TGTGCCAGCAGTTTGAGGGGGGAAGGGACTGAAGCTTTCTTT; CDR3aa: CASSLRGEGTEAFF
j_gene: TRBJ1-1; v_gene: TRBV6-5; d_gene: .; abundance: .; CDR3nt: TGTGCCAGCACCCCCGGGACGGCGAACACTGAAGCTTTCTTT; CDR3aa: CASTPGTANTEAFF
j_gene: TRBJ1-1; v_gene: TRBV5-5; d_gene: .; abundance: .; CDR3nt: TGTGCCAGCAGCTTGGATGTCGGGTCTACGGTTTGGGGCACTGAAGCTTTCTTT; CDR3aa: CASSLDVGSTVWGTEAFF
j_gene: TRBJ2-1; v_gene: TRBV24-1; d_gene: .; abundance: .; CDR3nt: TGTGCCACCAGTGATTGGACAGATACTGAGCAGTTCTTC; CDR3aa: CATSDWTDTEQFF
j_gene: TRBJ2-1; v_gene: TRBV28; d_gene: .; abundance: .; CDR3nt: TGTGCCAGCAGTTCCCGGGGCGGGGGCAACAATGAGCAGTTCTTC; CDR3aa: CASSSRGGGNNEQFF
j_gene: TRBJ2-7; v_gene: TRBV27; d_gene: .; abundance: once; CDR3nt: TGTGCCAGCAGTTGGGGGCGGGGACCCTCCTACGAGCAGTACTTC; CDR3aa: CASSWGRGPSYEQYF
j_gene: TRBJ1-6; v_gene: TRBV18; d_gene: .; abundance: .; CDR3nt: TGTGCCAGCTCACCACCCTTGGGGTCACCCCTCCACTTT; CDR3aa: CASSPPLGSPLHF
j_gene: TRBJ1-2; v_gene: TRBV5-4; d_gene: .; abundance: .; CDR3nt: TGTGCCAGCAGCGCACAGGCCGGCTATGGCTACACCTTC; CDR3aa: CASSAQAGYGYTF
j_gene: TRBJ1-2; v_gene: TRBV19; d_gene: .; abundance: few; CDR3nt: TGTGCCAGTAGTGTGATAAACTATGGCTACACCTTC; CDR3aa: CASSVINYGYTF
j_gene: TRBJ1-6; v_gene: TRBV9; d_gene: .; abundance: .; CDR3nt: TGTGCCAGCAGCGCCACAGGGAATTCACCCCTCCACTTT; CDR3aa: CASSATGNSPLHF
j_gene: TRBJ1-5; v_gene: TRBV24-1; d_gene: .; abundance: .; CDR3nt: TGTGCCACCAGTGCCCGGGGTAATCAGCCCCAGCATTTT; CDR3aa: CATSARGNQPQHF
j_gene: TRBJ1-5; v_gene: TRBV27; d_gene: TRBD1; abundance: .; CDR3nt: TGTGCCAGCAGTTTAACGACAGGGGTTCGTCAGCCCCAGCATTTT; CDR3aa: CASSLTTGVRQPQHF
j_gene: TRBJ2-7; v_gene: TRBV7-3; d_gene: TRBD1; abundance: once; CDR3nt: TGTGCCAGCAGCTTAAATCCGGGACAGGGGGCTCGAGAGCAGTACTTC; CDR3aa: CASSLNPGQGAREQYF
j_gene: TRBJ2-2; v_gene: TRBV5-1; d_gene: .; abundance: .; CDR3nt: TGCGCCAGCAGCTTGTACGGTCCAGGGAGAGCAACCCCGAACACCGGGGAGCTGTTTTTT; CDR3aa: CASSLYGPGRATPNTGELFF
j_gene: TRBJ2-4; v_gene: TRBV2; d_gene: .; abundance: .; CDR3nt: TGTGCCACCCGACAGGTTAAAAACATTCAGTACTTC; CDR3aa: CATRQVKNIQYF
j_gene: TRBJ1-2; v_gene: TRBV6-6; d_gene: TRBD1; abundance: once; CDR3nt: TGTGCCAGCACCTCCCCGGGGACAGGGGCTGGCAATGGCTACACCTTC; CDR3aa: CASTSPGTGAGNGYTF
j_gene: TRBJ2-5; v_gene: TRBV28; d_gene: .; abundance: .; CDR3nt: TGTGCCAGCAGTTTACTTGGACAGTACCAAGAGACCCAGTACTTC; CDR3aa: CASSLLGQYQETQYF
j_gene: TRBJ2-3; v_gene: TRBV5-5; d_gene: TRBD1; abundance: .; CDR3nt: TGTGCCAGCAGCTACGGGACAGGGCGCGATAGGACGCAGTATTTT; CDR3aa: CASSYGTGRDRTQYF
j_gene: TRBJ1-4; v_gene: TRBV6-1; d_gene: .; abundance: .; CDR3nt: TGTGCCAGCAGTGAAGTGTCAGGGGTGGGAAAACTGTTTTTT; CDR3aa: CASSEVSGVGKLFF
j_gene: TRBJ1-3; v_gene: TRBV28; d_gene: .; abundance: .; CDR3nt: TGTGCCAGCAGGGGGGATCTAGCTGGAAACACCATATATTTT; CDR3aa: CASRGDLAGNTIYF
j_gene: TRBJ1-3; v_gene: TRBV11-2; d_gene: .; abundance: .; CDR3nt: TGTGCCAGCAGCTTCAGAAGCTCTGGAAACACCATATATTTT; CDR3aa: CASSFRSSGNTIYF
j_gene: TRBJ2-3; v_gene: TRBV13; d_gene: .; abundance: .; CDR3nt: TGTGCCAGCAGCCCGGGACACCGCACAGATACGCAGTATTTT; CDR3aa: CASSPGHRTDTQYF
j_gene: TRBJ2-7; v_gene: TRBV5-8; d_gene: .; abundance: .; CDR3nt: TGTGCCAGCAGCTTGGCAGATAGCGAGGTGCAGTACTTC; CDR3aa: CASSLADSEVQYF
j_gene: TRBJ1-3; v_gene: TRBV14; d_gene: .; abundance: .; CDR3nt: TGTGCCAGCAGCCAAGATCTCCCCGGGGGGGCTGGAAACACCATATATTTT; CDR3aa: CASSQDLPGGAGNTIYF
j_gene: TRBJ1-5; v_gene: TRBV6-6; d_gene: .; abundance: .; CDR3nt: TGTGCCAGCGATGGGGCGCATGGTCAGCCCCAGCATTTT; CDR3aa: CASDGAHGQPQHF
j_gene: TRBJ1-1; v_gene: TRBV10-1; d_gene: .; abundance: .; CDR3nt: TGCGCCAGCAGTGAACTACAGGGAATGAACACTGAAGCTTTCTTT; CDR3aa: CASSELQGMNTEAFF
j_gene: TRBJ1-4; v_gene: TRBV6-5; d_gene: .; abundance: once; CDR3nt: TGTGCCAGCAGTACCTCCGGGAATAATGAAAAACTGTTTTTT; CDR3aa: CASSTSGNNEKLFF
j_gene: TRBJ2-7; v_gene: TRBV19; d_gene: .; abundance: .; CDR3nt: TGTGCCAGTAGGAACCGACAGAACTACGAGCAGTACTTC; CDR3aa: CASRNRQNYEQYF
j_gene: TRBJ2-1; v_gene: TRBV2; d_gene: .; abundance: .; CDR3nt: TGTGCCAGCTTGGGGGACACCCGAGGGAATGAGCAGTTCTTC; CDR3aa: CASLGDTRGNEQFF
j_gene: TRBJ2-2; v_gene: TRBV6-5; d_gene: .; abundance: .; CDR3nt: TGTGCCAGCAGTTACCCCACAGGGAAGGGCACCGGGGAGCTGTTTTTT; CDR3aa: CASSYPTGKGTGELFF
j_gene: TRBJ1-3; v_gene: TRBV28; d_gene: .; abundance: once; CDR3nt: TGTGCCAGCAGTTATACAGCATCCGGAAACACCATATATTTT; CDR3aa: CASSYTASGNTIYF
j_gene: TRBJ2-7; v_gene: TRBV11-2; d_gene: .; abundance: .; CDR3nt: TGTGCCAGCAGCTTAGCCGGAGTCGGCTACGAGCAGTACTTC; CDR3aa: CASSLAGVGYEQYF
j_gene: TRBJ1-1; v_gene: TRBV19; d_gene: TRBD1; abundance: .; CDR3nt: TGTGCCAGTAGCCAGGACAGGGCCACTGAAGCTTTCTTT; CDR3aa: CASSQDRATEAFF
j_gene: TRBJ2-7; v_gene: TRBV7-6; d_gene: .; abundance: once; CDR3nt: TGTGCCAGCAGCCCCCAAGGAGGGAACTACGAGCAGTACTTC; CDR3aa: CASSPQGGNYEQYF
j_gene: TRBJ1-2; v_gene: TRBV11-2; d_gene: .; abundance: .; CDR3nt: TGTGCCAGCAGCTTGGAGGGATTTGGGAACTATGGCTACACCTTC; CDR3aa: CASSLEGFGNYGYTF
j_gene: TRBJ1-4; v_gene: TRBV7-9; d_gene: TRBD1; abundance: once; CDR3nt: TGTGCCAGCAGCTCCGGGACAGGGGTTAATGAAAAACTGTTTTTT; CDR3aa: CASSSGTGVNEKLFF
j_gene: TRBJ1-1; v_gene: TRBV5-4; d_gene: .; abundance: .; CDR3nt: TGTGCCAGCAGCCCCCAGACAAGGGTATCGGGCACTGAAGCTTTCTTT; CDR3aa: CASSPQTRVSGTEAFF
j_gene: TRBJ1-2; v_gene: TRBV11-1; d_gene: .; abundance: .; CDR3nt: TGTGCCAGCAGCTCCTGGCCGGGCGCTTATGGCTACACCTTC; CDR3aa: CASSSWPGAYGYTF
j_gene: TRBJ2-2; v_gene: TRBV2; d_gene: .; abundance: .; CDR3nt: TGTGCCAGCAGTACGGCCTTTCCCGGGGAGCTGTTTTTT; CDR3aa: CASSTAFPGELFF
j_gene: TRBJ2-1; v_gene: TRBV27; d_gene: .; abundance: .; CDR3nt: TGTGCCAGCAGTTTATCGGGTAGCAATGAGCAGTTCTTC; CDR3aa: CASSLSGSNEQFF